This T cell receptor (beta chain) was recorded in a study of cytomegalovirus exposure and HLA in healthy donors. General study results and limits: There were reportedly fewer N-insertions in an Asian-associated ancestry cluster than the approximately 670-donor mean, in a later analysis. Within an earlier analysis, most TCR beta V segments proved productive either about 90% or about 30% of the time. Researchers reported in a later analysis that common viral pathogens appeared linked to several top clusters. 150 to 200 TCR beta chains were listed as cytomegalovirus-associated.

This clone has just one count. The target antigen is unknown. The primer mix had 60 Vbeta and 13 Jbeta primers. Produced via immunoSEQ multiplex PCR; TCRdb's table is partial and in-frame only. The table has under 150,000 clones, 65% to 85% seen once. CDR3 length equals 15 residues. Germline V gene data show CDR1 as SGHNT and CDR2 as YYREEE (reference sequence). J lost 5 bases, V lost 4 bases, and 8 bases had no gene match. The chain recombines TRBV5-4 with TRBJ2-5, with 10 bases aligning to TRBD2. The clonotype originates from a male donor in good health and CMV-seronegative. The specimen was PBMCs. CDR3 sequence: CASSRLAGDRETQYF. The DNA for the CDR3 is TGTGCCAGCAGCCGTCTAGCGGGAGATCGGGAGACCCAGTACTTC.